A selection of T cell receptor beta chains follows, all from one sample in a study of CD8 T cells in Susac syndrome. TCRdb reprocessed the immunoSEQ multiplex PCR reads via MiXCR and lists one record per CDR3 protein. Of roughly 250,000 distinct CDR3 sequences in the sample, less than 96% were seen once. The specimen sequenced was CD4+ T cells from PBMCs. The receptor source for this set is a human donor with Susac syndrome. The conserved cysteine and the conserved F or W are not part of the CDR3 here.

J: TRBJ1-2; V: TRBV2; CDR3: ASSEVSGNYGYT
J: TRBJ1-1; V: TRBV7-3; CDR3: ASSLSNQGTEAF
J: TRBJ2-1; V: TRBV25-1; CDR3: ASNRMVGGRNEQF
J: TRBJ2-7; V: TRBV7-9; CDR3: ASSKGQYEQY
J: TRBJ2-1; V: TRBV20-1; CDR3: SATTFGGGFYNEQF
J: TRBJ2-5; V: TRBV20-1; CDR3: SATEREETQY
J: TRBJ2-2; V: TRBV2; CDR3: ASSEAPNTGELF
J: TRBJ1-1; V: TRBV5-1; CDR3: ASSLDTVTDTEAF
J: TRBJ1-2; V: TRBV7-9; CDR3: ASSLKTGPGGYT
J: TRBJ2-5; V: TRBV20-1; CDR3: SARISAETQY
J: TRBJ2-1; V: TRBV20-1; CDR3: SARPTIGTQKLSSYNEQF
J: TRBJ2-1; V: TRBV7-9; CDR3: ASSLVSGEV
J: TRBJ2-5; V: TRBV28; CDR3: ASSGGEVETQY
J: TRBJ2-7; V: TRBV5-1; CDR3: ASSFSLVGRDEQY
J: TRBJ2-1; V: TRBV9; CDR3: ASSVEGVRGNEQF
J: TRBJ1-1; V: TRBV3-1; CDR3: ASATTVYTEAF
J: TRBJ2-1; V: TRBV29-1; CDR3: SVAAGQGFVNEQF
J: TRBJ1-1; V: TRBV20-1; CDR3: SAKGGPNTEAF
J: TRBJ2-1; V: TRBV3-1; CDR3: ASSQSGRGDEQF
J: TRBJ2-1; V: TRBV2; CDR3: ASKDNPYNEQF
J: TRBJ2-1; V: TRBV12-3/TRBV12-4; CDR3: ASSLGVGLGGQNEQF
J: TRBJ2-5; V: TRBV5-1; CDR3: ASSLPLGGQETQY
J: TRBJ2-2; V: TRBV7-9; CDR3: ASSLDADRAIMAGELF
J: TRBJ2-7; V: TRBV11-2; CDR3: ASTLGHWTSGSYEQY
J: TRBJ1-5; V: TRBV27; CDR3: ASRRIQGHQPQH
J: TRBJ1-5; V: TRBV30; CDR3: AWSTQNNQPQH
J: TRBJ2-1; V: TRBV27; CDR3: ASSLSLAGSSYNEQF
J: TRBJ2-5; V: TRBV29-1; CDR3: SVGDHGETQY
J: TRBJ1-5; V: TRBV20-1; CDR3: SAMGHALNQPQH
J: TRBJ2-7; V: TRBV29-1; CDR3: SVARSSYEQY
J: TRBJ2-5; V: TRBV28; CDR3: ASSFNSGARGAQY
J: TRBJ1-2; V: TRBV25-1; CDR3: ASSGDNSIGGYT
J: TRBJ1-5; V: TRBV29-1; CDR3: SVEGGSNQPQH